These 22 T cell receptor beta chains originate from one sample sequenced in a study of neoadjuvant anti-PD-1 for oral cavity cancer. Some clones are missing from TCRdb's copy, which holds only in-frame ones; the method was immunoSEQ multiplex PCR. The sample lists roughly 40,000 clones, 75% to 80% occurring once. Described time point: after neoadjuvant nivolumab, at surgical resection. The material sequenced was PBMCs, taken after nivolumab (anti-PD-1) treatment. These receptors all stem from a person between 40 and 85 years old with oral cavity squamous cell carcinoma.

The V call is TRBV19, the J call TRBJ2-6; 9 bases match TRBD1. V shed 5 bases and J 2 bases; nucleotides not matched to a gene: 7. The CDR3 sequence is 17 residues long. Germline loops: CDR1 LNHDA, CDR2 SQIVND (reference sequence). This chain's CDR3 is CASSPGQGSPGANVLTF. CDR3 bases: TGTGCCAGTAGTCCGGGACAGGGCTCGCCTGGGGCCAACGTCCTGACTTTC.

The CDR3 spells CASSIGQGAQPQHF. The CDR3 nucleotides are TGTGCCAGTAGTATAGGACAGGGGGCTCAGCCCCAGCATTTT. V gene TRBV19 combines with J gene TRBJ1-5; 10 positions match TRBD1. The CDR3 runs to 14 residues. CDR1 is LNHDA, CDR2 SQIVND, per germline (reference sequence). V shed 1 base, J shed 6 bases, and the junction held 0 bases outside the gene matches.

The sample holds a few counts of this clone. This chain connects TRBV18 to TRBJ2-7; D is perhaps TRBD1 (5 bases). Trimming cost V 0 bases and J 5 bases, with 8 bases left between them. Germline-derived CDR1 and CDR2 are KGHSH and LQKENI. This CDR3 is 13 amino acids long. CDR3 protein: CASSPPGVNEQYF. CDR3 nucleotide sequence: TGTGCCAGCTCACCACCAGGGGTGAACGAGCAGTACTTC.

The chain carries TRBV4-1 and TRBJ2-1; 13 nucleotides match TRBD2. With V trimmed by 1 base and J by 4 bases, 7 bases remained unmatched. From germline, CDR1 is MGHRA and CDR2 YSYEKL. The CDR3 is 18 amino acids. The CDR3 DNA follows: TGCGCCAGCAGCCAAGTTGATCTGGGACTAGCGGGATACAATGAGCAGTTCTTC. It codes for CASSQVDLGLAGYNEQFF.

The rearrangement uses TRBV25-1 and TRBJ1-1; no firm D call. The ends were cut back, 2 bases at V and 1 base at J, with 2 bases in the middle. The CDR3 has 12 amino acids. Per the germline V gene, CDR1 is MGHDK and CDR2 is SYGVNS. The CDR3 protein is CASSEGNTEAFF. CDR3 DNA: TGTGCCAGCAGTGAAGGGAACACTGAAGCTTTCTTT.

This clone was counted a few times. The chain joins TRBV7-6 to TRBJ2-2, with 7 bases matching TRBD1. CDR1 and CDR2 from the germline V gene are SGHVS and FNYEAQ. The CDR3 has 16 residues. The V and J ends lost 5 bases and 3 bases, in that order; junction bases with no gene match: 9. CDR3 region: CASSPPGTVDTGELFF. The CDR3, as DNA: TGTGCCAGCAGCCCCCCGGGGACAGTGGACACCGGGGAGCTGTTTTTT.

The rearrangement links TRBV14 to TRBJ2-2; 8 bases align to TRBD2. This CDR3 has 15 residues. Per germline, CDR1 SGHDN and CDR2 FVKESK. V shed 1 base, J shed 5 bases, and the junction held 3 bases outside the gene matches. The CDR3 sequence is CASSQGAGGTGELFF. DNA of the CDR3: TGTGCCAGCAGCCAAGGGGCGGGAGGAACCGGGGAGCTGTTTTTT.

The rearrangement joins TRBV5-1 to TRBJ1-1, with unresolved D. CDR3 length equals 13 residues. The V gene lost 0 bases and the J gene lost 9 bases, with 12 bases spanning the gap. Germline V gene sequence: CDR1 SGHRS, CDR2 YFSETQ. CDR3 sequence (DNA): TGCGCCAGCAGCTTGGGCCGCGGTAGCCAAGCTTTCTTT. It yields the protein CASSLGRGSQAFF. Combining the CDR3 with reference TRBV5-1 and TRBJ1-1 gives the whole variable domain KAGVTQTPRYLIKTRGQQVTLSCSPISGHRSVSWYQQTPGQGLQFLFEYFSETQRNKGNFPGRFSGRQFSNSRSEMNVSTLELGDSALYLCASSLGRGSQAFFGQGTRLTVV.

This rearrangement joins TRBV11-2 to TRBJ1-2, with D possibly matching TRBD1 (5 bases). The germline V gene encodes CDR1 SGHAT and CDR2 FQNNGV. This CDR3 is 15 amino acids long. V lost 6 bases and J lost 4, with 18 bases in between. The CDR3 is CASRPLGGDAYGYTF. As DNA, the CDR3 is TGTGCCAGCAGGCCCCTAGGAGGGGATGCCTATGGCTACACCTTC.

The chain couples TRBV19 to TRBJ2-6; 7 bases are a match to TRBD1. From germline, CDR1 is LNHDA and CDR2 SQIVND (reference sequence). This CDR3 contains 15 residues. The ends lost 7 bases at V and 2 bases at J; junction bases unmatched: 5. Here the CDR3 DNA reads TGTGCCAGTAATAACAGGGGAGCTGGGGCCAACGTCCTGACTTTC. Protein product: CASNNRGAGANVLTF.

The chain has TRBV5-1 and TRBJ1-3, with no clear D. Trimming removed 0 bases at V and 4 bases at J, with 2 bases between. This CDR3 comprises 12 residues. The germline gives CDR1 SGHRS, CDR2 YFSETQ. CDR3 loop: CASSLEGNTIYF. CDR3 DNA: TGCGCCAGCAGCTTGGAGGGAAACACCATATATTTT.

The V gene is TRBV11-2, the J gene TRBJ2-1; D not resolved. The V end lost 6 bases, the J end lost 5 bases, and 5 bases lay between the germline ends. The CDR3 sequence is 11 residues long. Per germline, CDR1 SGHAT and CDR2 FQNNGV. CDR3 in DNA: TGTGCCAGCAGTAAAGACAATGAGCAGTTCTTC. Its translation: CASSKDNEQFF.

The chain links TRBV29-1 to TRBJ1-1; D gene ambiguous. The CDR3 has 16 amino acids. Trimming left V 2 bases short and J 8 bases short, with 24 bases between. Germline assignment: CDR1 SQVTM and CDR2 ANQGSEA. The CDR3 nucleotides read TGCAGCGTTGAAACACTCTTAACAGCAATCCCACGAGAAGCTTTCTTT. It specifies CSVETLLTAIPREAFF. The complete variable domain, with remaining parts taken from reference TRBV29-1 and TRBJ1-1, reads SAVISQKPSRDICQRGTSLTIQCQVDSQVTMMFWYRQQPGQSLTLIATANQGSEATYESGFVIDKFPISRPNLTFSTLTVSNMSPEDSSIYLCSVETLLTAIPREAFFGQGTRLTVV.

The chain is built from TRBV28 and TRBJ2-3; D unclear. V shed 6 bases and J shed 4 bases, with 11 bases lying between them. CDR1 is MDHEN, CDR2 SYDVKM, per germline. The CDR3 is 13 residues long. CDR3 sequence: CASSQNGADTQYF. As DNA, the CDR3 is TGTGCCAGCAGCCAAAATGGGGCAGATACGCAGTATTTT.

The gene calls are TRBV29-1 and TRBJ1-1; 12 bases are shared with TRBD1. Losses at the gene ends were 0 bases for V and 1 base for J; bases not matched to a gene: 6. The CDR3 is made up of 17 amino acids. CDR1 and CDR2 (germline): SQVTM, ANQGSEA. The CDR3 spells CSVEEGQGARRNTEAFF. The CDR3 bases are TGCAGCGTTGAAGAGGGACAGGGGGCCAGGAGGAACACTGAAGCTTTCTTT. The whole variable domain, filled in from reference TRBV29-1 and TRBJ1-1, reads SAVISQKPSRDICQRGTSLTIQCQVDSQVTMMFWYRQQPGQSLTLIATANQGSEATYESGFVIDKFPISRPNLTFSTLTVSNMSPEDSSIYLCSVEEGQGARRNTEAFFGQGTRLTVV.

The chain carries TRBV27 and TRBJ1-3; D possibly corresponds to TRBD1 (5 bases). Germline V gives CDR1 MNHEY, CDR2 SMNVEV (reference sequence). The V and J ends lost 4 bases and 0 bases respectively, with 13 bases between them. The CDR3 consists of 16 residues. As DNA, the CDR3 is TGTGCCAGCAGTTCGGGACCTGACTACTCTGGAAACACCATATATTTT. Its translation: CASSSGPDYSGNTIYF.

The rearrangement uses TRBV2 and TRBJ2-2, with D tentatively TRBD1 (5 bases). Germline V gene data show CDR1 as SNHLY and CDR2 as FYNNEI. The V gene lost 10 bases and the J gene lost 5 bases, with 14 bases spanning the gap. This CDR3 contains 13 residues. The CDR3 loop is CANKEQATGELFF. CDR3 in DNA: TGTGCCAACAAGGAACAGGCGACCGGGGAGCTGTTTTTT.

This clone was found once. V is TRBV29-1 and J is TRBJ1-1; D unclear. V was clipped by 1 base and J by 2 bases, with 11 bases between them. The CDR3 extends over 14 amino acids. CDR1 SQVTM and CDR2 ANQGSEA come from the germline V gene. The CDR3 protein is CSVEVGRGNTEAFF. The CDR3 DNA reads as TGCAGCGTTGAAGTGGGTCGGGGAAACACTGAAGCTTTCTTT.

The chain recombines TRBV10-3 with TRBJ1-5, with TRBD1 as a possible D gene (5 bases). Germline loops: CDR1 ENHRY, CDR2 SYGVKD. Trimming took off 10 bases at V and 5 bases at J, with 15 bases between the two ends. CDR3 length: 13 residues. The CDR3 DNA is TGTGCCACGGGTTGGGGGGAGGATCAGCCCCAGCATTTT. Its translation is CATGWGEDQPQHF.

This chain connects TRBV7-9 to TRBJ2-7; 7 bases agree with TRBD1. Germline V gene data show CDR1 as SEHNR and CDR2 as FQNEAQ (reference sequence). The CDR3 contains 15 residues. V shed 5 bases, J shed 5 bases, and the junction held 12 bases outside the gene matches. CDR3 region: CASSLAGGLGNEQYF. The CDR3 DNA is TGTGCCAGCAGCCTCGCAGGGGGTCTTGGAAACGAGCAGTACTTC.

This clone was counted between two and nine times. The J gene is TRBJ2-3, the V gene TRBV27, with 7 bases that match TRBD2. From germline, CDR1 is MNHEY and CDR2 SMNVEV (reference sequence). The CDR3 covers 14 residues. The V segment lost 4 bases and the J segment 8 bases; nucleotides outside the gene matches: 9. CDR3 sequence (DNA): TGTGCCAGCAGTTCTAGCGGCTTACCTCCTACGCAGTATTTT. As protein: CASSSSGLPPTQYF.

The chain employs TRBV18 and TRBJ2-2; the match to TRBD2 covers 11 bases. The germline CDR1 and CDR2 sequences are KGHSH and LQKENI. V was pared by 3 bases and J by 4 bases, with 1 base of the junction left unmatched. The CDR3 sequence is 15 residues long. CDR3 in DNA: TGTGCCAGCTCACCTAGCGGGAGGGCCACCGGGGAGCTGTTTTTT. Its translation is CASSPSGRATGELFF.